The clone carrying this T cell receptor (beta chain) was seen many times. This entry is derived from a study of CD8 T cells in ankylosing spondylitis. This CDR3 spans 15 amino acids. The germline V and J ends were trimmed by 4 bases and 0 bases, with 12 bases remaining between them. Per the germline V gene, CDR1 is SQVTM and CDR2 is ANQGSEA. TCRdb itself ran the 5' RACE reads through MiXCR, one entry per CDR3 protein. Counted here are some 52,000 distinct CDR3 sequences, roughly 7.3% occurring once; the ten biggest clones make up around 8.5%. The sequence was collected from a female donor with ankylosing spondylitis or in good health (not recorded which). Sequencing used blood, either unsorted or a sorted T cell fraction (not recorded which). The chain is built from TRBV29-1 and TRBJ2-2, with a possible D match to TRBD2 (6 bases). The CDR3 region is CSVVGGLTNTGELFF. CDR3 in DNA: TGCAGCGTTGTAGGAGGGCTTACGAACACCGGGGAGCTGTTTTTT.